Detailed here is one T cell receptor beta chain. Sequence at one end of the junction differs from germline and may be a read error. Produced via immunoSEQ multiplex PCR; TCRdb's table is partial and in-frame only. The table includes 310,000 or so clones, roughly 90% detected once. Grouping used clinical history reported by participants in a survey and questionnaire. Donors in Cohort 3 counted as recovered after two negative PCRs, clearance, or symptom resolution. This record comes from a study of blood T cell repertoires in COVID-19. Germline V gives CDR1 LGHDT, CDR2 YNNKEL (reference sequence). The CDR3 length is 14 residues.

Source material: PBMCs or T cells enriched from blood (not recorded which). This receptor was obtained from a woman under 30 who had recovered from COVID-19. The chain recombines TRBV3-1 (or the pseudogene TRBV3-2) with TRBJ2-5; D may be TRBD1 (6 bases). The CDR3: CATSVQGGRETQYF. The DNA for the CDR3 is TGTGCCACCAGCGTGCAAGGGGGACGGGAGACCCAGTACTTC.